Listed below are T cell receptor beta chains from one sample, sequenced in a study of T cell repertoires in cytomegalovirus infection. TCRdb re-derived calls from the reads in MiXCR, one entry per CDR3 protein. The sample lists some 800,000 distinct CDR3 sequences; roughly 33% were seen once. Their cognate antigens are unknown. Sequenced material: cultured CD8+ T cells from PBMCs, taken from culture after CMV antigen stimulation. The source is a human donor in good health (CMV status not recorded). Some clones in this sample may be carry-over from other donors' samples. Each CDR3 is given with its conserved first and last residue.

cdr3_aa,cdr3_length,v_call,j_call
CASRGQEAFF,10,TRBV12-3/TRBV12-4,TRBJ1-1
CASSQEVRGTGELFF,15,TRBV4-1,TRBJ2-2
CSARGGGGDSPNTGELFF,18,TRBV20-1,TRBJ2-2
CASSLPGTSEETQYF,15,TRBV7-9,TRBJ2-5
CASSGPPDYQPQHF,14,TRBV25-1,TRBJ1-5
CASSYSTSVNNEQFF,15,TRBV6-6,TRBJ2-1
CASSSPVGPESYGYTF,16,TRBV7-6,TRBJ1-2
CASSTTPRTTEAFF,14,TRBV27,TRBJ1-1
CASSEPGILGYTF,13,TRBV6-1,TRBJ1-2
CSVEEVGGEETQYF,14,TRBV29-1,TRBJ2-5
CASSTSLPSYNEQFF,15,TRBV12-3/TRBV12-4,TRBJ2-1
CATSNLGGTDTQYF,14,TRBV15,TRBJ2-3